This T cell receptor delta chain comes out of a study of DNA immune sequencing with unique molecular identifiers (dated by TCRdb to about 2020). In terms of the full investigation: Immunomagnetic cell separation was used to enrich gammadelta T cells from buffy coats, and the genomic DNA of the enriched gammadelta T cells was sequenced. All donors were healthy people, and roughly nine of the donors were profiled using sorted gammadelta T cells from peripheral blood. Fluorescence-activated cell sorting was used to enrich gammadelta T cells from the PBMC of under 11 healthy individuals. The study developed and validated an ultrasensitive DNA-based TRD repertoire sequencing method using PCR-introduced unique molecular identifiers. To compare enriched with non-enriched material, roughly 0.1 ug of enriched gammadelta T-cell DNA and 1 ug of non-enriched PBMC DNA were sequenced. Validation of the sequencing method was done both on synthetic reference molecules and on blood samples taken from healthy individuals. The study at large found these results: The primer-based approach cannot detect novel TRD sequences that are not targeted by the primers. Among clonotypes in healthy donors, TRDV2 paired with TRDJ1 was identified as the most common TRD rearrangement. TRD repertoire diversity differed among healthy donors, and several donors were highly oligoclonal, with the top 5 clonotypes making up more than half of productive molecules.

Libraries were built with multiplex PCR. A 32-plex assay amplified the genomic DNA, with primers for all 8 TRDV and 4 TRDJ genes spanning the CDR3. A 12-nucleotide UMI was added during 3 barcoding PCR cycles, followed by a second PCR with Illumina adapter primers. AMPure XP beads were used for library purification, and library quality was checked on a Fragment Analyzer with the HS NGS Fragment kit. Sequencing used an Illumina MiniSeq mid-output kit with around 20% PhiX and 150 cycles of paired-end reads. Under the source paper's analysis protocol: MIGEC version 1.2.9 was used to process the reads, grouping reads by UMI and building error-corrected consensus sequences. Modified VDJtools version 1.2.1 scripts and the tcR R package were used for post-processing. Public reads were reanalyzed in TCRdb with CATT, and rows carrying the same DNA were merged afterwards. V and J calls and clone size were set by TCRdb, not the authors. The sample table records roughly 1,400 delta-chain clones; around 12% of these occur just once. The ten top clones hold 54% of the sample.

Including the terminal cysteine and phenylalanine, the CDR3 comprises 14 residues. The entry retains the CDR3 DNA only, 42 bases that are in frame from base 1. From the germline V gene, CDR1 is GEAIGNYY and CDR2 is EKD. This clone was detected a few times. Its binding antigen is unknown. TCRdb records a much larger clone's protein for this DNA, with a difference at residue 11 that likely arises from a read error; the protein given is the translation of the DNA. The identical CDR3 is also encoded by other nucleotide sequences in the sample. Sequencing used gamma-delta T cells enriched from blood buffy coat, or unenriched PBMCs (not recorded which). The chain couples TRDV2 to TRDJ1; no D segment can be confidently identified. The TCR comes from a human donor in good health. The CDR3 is CACDDLTATDNLIF. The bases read TGTGCCTGTGACGACCTTACAGCCACCGATAACCTCATCTTT.